The entry that follows covers one T cell receptor (beta chain) sequence. The antigen is undetermined. A junction boundary mismatches the germline segment, possibly from a read error. The CDR3 consists of 16 residues. Germline V gene lookup returns CDR1 ENHRY and CDR2 SYGVKD. These data are taken from a study of cytomegalovirus exposure and HLA in healthy donors. Study-level results: An observed cluster of highly shared sequence variants was recorded as a likely sequencing artifact. V segments that were indistinguishable, TRBV6-2 and TRBV6-3 among them, were omitted from analysis.

Researchers ran the PCR with 60 Vbeta and 13 Jbeta primers. The protocol was immunoSEQ multiplex PCR, while the TCRdb copy is restricted to in-frame clones and leaves out a portion. Of 120,000 or so clones in the sample, more than 60% are singletons; the top ten hold about 8.9%. Sequencing was done on a sample of PBMCs. The chain uses TRBV10-3 and TRBJ2-7; TRBD2 aligns across 10 bases. The sequence came from a woman in her forties in good health and CMV-seropositive. DNA for the CDR3: TGTGCCATCAGTGAGTCGAGCGGGGGGGAATCCTATGAGCAGTACTTC. It specifies CAISESSGGESYEQYF.